These T cell receptor beta chains were read from a single sample in a study of cytomegalovirus exposure and HLA in healthy donors. The table came from immunoSEQ multiplex PCR; TCRdb's copy has only in-frame clones and leaves some out. Of approximately 120,000 clones listed, 76% were seen once; the top ten hold less than 2%. Sequencing was performed on PBMCs. Receptors were obtained from a man aged 50-60 years in good health and CMV-seronegative. CDR3s include the opening cysteine and the closing phenylalanine or tryptophan. D genes are given only for firm matches. Clone sizes are given selectively: once, few, many, or a class where the clone is expanded.

V: TRBV30; D: NA; size: once; J: TRBJ2-4; CDR3: CAWSVPHRDNIQYF; DNA: TGTGCCTGGAGTGTACCCCACAGGGACAACATTCAGTACTTC
V: TRBV4-1; D: NA; size: few; J: TRBJ2-6; CDR3: CASSLGVGEGANVLTF; DNA: TGCGCCAGCAGCCTAGGGGTGGGTGAGGGGGCCAACGTCCTGACTTTC
V: TRBV14; D: NA; size: NA; J: TRBJ1-4; CDR3: CASSSSTNEKLFF; DNA: TGTGCCAGCAGCTCCTCAACTAATGAAAAACTGTTTTTT
V: TRBV7-9; D: NA; size: NA; J: TRBJ2-3; CDR3: CASSPPSADTQYF; DNA: TGTGCCAGCAGCCCCCCTAGCGCGGATACGCAGTATTTT
V: TRBV2; D: NA; size: NA; J: TRBJ1-1; CDR3: CASSPYTEAFF; DNA: TGTGCCAGCAGTCCCTACACTGAAGCTTTCTTT
V: TRBV5-1; D: NA; size: NA; J: TRBJ1-1; CDR3: CASSLIQETGNTEAFF; DNA: TGCGCCAGCAGCTTGATACAGGAGACGGGGAACACTGAAGCTTTCTTT
V: TRBV6-5; D: NA; size: NA; J: TRBJ2-5; CDR3: CASSSRQAAQETQYF; DNA: TGTGCCAGCAGTTCCAGACAGGCGGCCCAAGAGACCCAGTACTTC
V: TRBV10-3; D: TRBD1; size: NA; J: TRBJ1-1; CDR3: CAISGDRAGNTEAFF; DNA: TGTGCCATCAGTGGGGACAGGGCCGGGAACACTGAAGCTTTCTTT
V: TRBV7-2; D: NA; size: once; J: TRBJ1-5; CDR3: CASSLTGNSNQPQHF; DNA: TGTGCCAGCAGCTTAACAGGCAATAGCAATCAGCCCCAGCATTTT
V: TRBV5-4; D: NA; size: once; J: TRBJ1-4; CDR3: CASSLRGGGYNEKLFF; DNA: TGTGCCAGCAGCTTAAGGGGCGGGGGCTATAATGAAAAACTGTTTTTT
V: TRBV19; D: TRBD1; size: NA; J: TRBJ1-4; CDR3: CASSSGQVNEKLFF; DNA: TGTGCCAGTAGTTCCGGACAGGTTAATGAAAAACTGTTTTTT
V: TRBV29-1; D: NA; size: NA; J: TRBJ1-2; CDR3: CSVSIYRAPNNYGYTF; DNA: TGCAGCGTCTCAATTTACAGGGCCCCTAATAACTATGGCTACACCTTC
V: TRBV5-4; D: TRBD1; size: few; J: TRBJ2-2; CDR3: CASSLQGRDTGELFF; DNA: TGTGCCAGCAGCTTACAGGGGCGAGACACCGGGGAGCTGTTTTTT
V: TRBV5-8; D: TRBD1; size: NA; J: TRBJ2-5; CDR3: CASTPGRQGTQETQYF; DNA: TGTGCCAGCACCCCTGGACGACAGGGGACCCAAGAGACCCAGTACTTC
V: TRBV19; D: TRBD2; size: NA; J: TRBJ2-1; CDR3: CASSIWREHNEQFF; DNA: TGTGCCAGTAGTATCTGGCGGGAGCACAATGAGCAGTTCTTC
V: TRBV7-2; D: NA; size: NA; J: TRBJ1-1; CDR3: CASSFSGGGDTEAFF; DNA: TGTGCCAGCAGCTTCAGCGGGGGTGGGGACACTGAAGCTTTCTTT
V: TRBV11-1; D: TRBD1; size: NA; J: TRBJ2-7; CDR3: CASSSTGGYEQYF; DNA: TGTGCCAGCAGCTCGACAGGGGGCTACGAGCAGTACTTC
V: TRBV7-2; D: NA; size: few; J: TRBJ2-7; CDR3: CASSLGGGSYEQYF; DNA: TGTGCCAGCAGCTTAGGTGGCGGATCCTACGAGCAGTACTTC
V: TRBV4-1; D: TRBD2; size: NA; J: TRBJ2-3; CDR3: CASSPREASGESDTQYF; DNA: TGCGCCAGCAGCCCTAGGGAGGCTAGCGGGGAGTCAGATACGCAGTATTTT
V: TRBV5-8; D: TRBD1; size: NA; J: TRBJ1-6; CDR3: CASSLLDRGSNSPLHF; DNA: TGTGCCAGCAGCTTGCTAGACAGGGGCTCTAATTCACCCCTCCACTTT
V: TRBV19; D: NA; size: NA; J: TRBJ1-6; CDR3: CASSPQGVRDSPLHF; DNA: TGTGCCTCATCACCCCAGGGCGTCCGGGATTCACCCCTCCACTTT
V: TRBV5-6; D: NA; size: NA; J: TRBJ2-5; CDR3: CASSLVSRGGTQYF; DNA: TGTGCCAGCAGCTTGGTGTCTCGGGGAGGGACCCAGTACTTC
V: TRBV10-3; D: TRBD1; size: NA; J: TRBJ1-3; CDR3: CAISATGGESGNTIYF; DNA: TGTGCCATCAGTGCGACAGGGGGAGAATCTGGAAACACCATATATTTT
V: TRBV7-2; D: NA; size: NA; J: TRBJ2-5; CDR3: CASSFPGGETQYF; DNA: TGTGCCAGCAGCTTCCCGGGCGGGGAGACCCAGTACTTC
V: TRBV5-4; D: TRBD1; size: NA; J: TRBJ1-2; CDR3: CASSSRTGHDGYTF; DNA: TGTGCCAGCAGCTCCCGGACAGGACACGATGGCTACACCTTC
V: TRBV13; D: TRBD1; size: few; J: TRBJ1-2; CDR3: CASSLVAGGRGYGYTF; DNA: TGTGCCAGCAGCTTAGTCGCAGGGGGCCGGGGCTATGGCTACACCTTC
V: TRBV19; D: NA; size: few; J: TRBJ1-1; CDR3: CASSIASEAFF; DNA: TGTGCCAGTAGTATAGCGTCTGAAGCTTTCTTT
V: TRBV30; D: NA; size: once; J: TRBJ1-1; CDR3: CAWSGGRAFF; DNA: TGTGCCTGGAGTGGTGGTAGAGCTTTCTTT
V: TRBV4-1; D: NA; size: NA; J: TRBJ1-3; CDR3: CASSQDYWGVSGNTIYF; DNA: TGCGCCAGCAGCCAAGACTATTGGGGCGTCTCTGGAAACACCATATATTTT
V: TRBV5-1; D: TRBD2; size: NA; J: TRBJ2-5; CDR3: CASRLGLAETQYF; DNA: TGCGCCAGCAGGTTAGGACTAGCGGAGACCCAGTACTTC
V: TRBV19; D: NA; size: NA; J: TRBJ1-3; CDR3: CASSIAGPGNTIYF; DNA: TGTGCCAGTAGTATCGCAGGCCCTGGAAACACCATATATTTT
V: TRBV2; D: NA; size: few; J: TRBJ1-3; CDR3: CASRPFSGVGNTIYF; DNA: TGTGCCAGCAGGCCGTTTTCGGGGGTCGGAAACACCATATATTTT
V: TRBV11-1; D: TRBD1; size: NA; J: TRBJ2-7; CDR3: CASSSGQPFTNF; DNA: TGTGCCAGCAGTTCGGGACAGCCGTTTACTAACTTC
V: TRBV6-5; D: NA; size: NA; J: TRBJ1-3; CDR3: CASRDTYSGNAIYF; DNA: TGTGCCAGCAGGGACACTTACTCTGGAAACGCCATATATTTT
V: TRBV6-5; D: NA; size: NA; J: TRBJ2-5; CDR3: CASSWEYQETQYF; DNA: TGTGCCAGCAGTTGGGAGTACCAAGAGACCCAGTACTTC
V: TRBV6-1; D: TRBD1; size: NA; J: TRBJ1-5; CDR3: CASSEIRRGTGIGQPQHF; DNA: TGTGCCAGCAGTGAAATAAGGAGGGGGACAGGGATCGGCCAGCCCCAGCATTTT
V: TRBV7-9; D: NA; size: NA; J: TRBJ1-1; CDR3: CASRHEGNTEAFF; DNA: TGTGCCAGCAGGCATGAGGGGAACACTGAAGCTTTCTTT
V: TRBV6-1; D: NA; size: NA; J: TRBJ1-5; CDR3: CASSFTRGEAQHF; DNA: TGTGCCAGCAGTTTTACCCGGGGAGAGGCCCAGCATTTT
V: TRBV9; D: TRBD2; size: once; J: TRBJ2-3; CDR3: CASSPRGDSTDTQYF; DNA: TGTGCCAGCAGCCCCCGGGGGGATAGCACAGATACGCAGTATTTT
V: TRBV7-9; D: TRBD2; size: NA; J: TRBJ2-1; CDR3: CASRPGLADYNEQFF; DNA: TGTGCCAGCAGACCGGGACTAGCGGATTACAATGAGCAGTTCTTC
V: TRBV5-1; D: TRBD2; size: NA; J: TRBJ2-1; CDR3: CASSPQGLPYNEQFF; DNA: TGCGCCAGCAGCCCCCAGGGACTACCATACAATGAGCAGTTCTTC
V: TRBV7-2; D: NA; size: NA; J: TRBJ2-7; CDR3: CASDPGSGGSYEQYF; DNA: TGTGCCAGCGATCCCGGTTCTGGGGGGAGCTACGAGCAGTACTTC
V: TRBV5-6; D: NA; size: few; J: TRBJ1-1; CDR3: CASSLSPRGGTEAFF; DNA: TGTGCCAGCAGCTTGTCCCCCCGTGGGGGGACTGAAGCTTTCTTT
V: TRBV12-2; D: NA; size: NA; J: TRBJ1-4; CDR3: CASRFVQGLSTNEKLFF; DNA: TGTGCAAGTCGCTTTGTCCAGGGGCTGTCTACTAATGAAAAACTGTTTTTT
V: TRBV2; D: TRBD1; size: NA; J: TRBJ2-1; CDR3: CASSEPRDRAMNEQFF; DNA: TGTGCCAGCAGTGAACCCCGGGACAGGGCTATGAATGAGCAGTTCTTC
V: TRBV5-4; D: NA; size: NA; J: TRBJ1-1; CDR3: CASSARGLEPTEAFF; DNA: TGTGCCAGCAGCGCCAGGGGTTTGGAGCCAACTGAAGCTTTCTTT